A single sample is the source of the 28 T cell receptor beta chains below, sequenced in a study of cytomegalovirus exposure and HLA in healthy donors. A multiplex PCR was run with 60 Vbeta primers and 13 Jbeta primers. Generated by immunoSEQ multiplex PCR, the TCRdb table keeps only in-frame clones and is missing some. This sample carries approximately 140,000 clones, about 80% of them seen once, and the ten largest clones take about 13%. Sequencing was carried out using PBMCs. The receptors derive from a man in his forties in good health and CMV-seropositive.

V is TRBV7-3 and J is TRBJ2-7; D is possibly TRBD2 (6 bases). CDR1 SGHTA and CDR2 FQGTGA come from the germline V gene. V lost 7 bases, J lost 6 bases, and 34 bases lay in between. The CDR3 is 19 amino acids. The CDR3 DNA reads as TGTGCCAGCATCATTCCCCGGGACTTGAAAGTCCGGGGTCGGGGCGAGCAGTACTTC. Its translation: CASIIPRDLKVRGRGEQYF.

V gene TRBV7-3 combines with J gene TRBJ2-1; D possibly corresponds to TRBD2 (5 bases). Germline V CDR1 and CDR2: SGHTA, FQGTGA. V was cut by 4 bases and J by 10 bases, with 17 bases left in between. The CDR3 runs to 14 residues. Here the CDR3 reads CASSSGGPAREQFF. The CDR3 region has the DNA TGTGCCAGCAGCTCGGGCGGGCCCGCCCGAGAGCAGTTCTTC. Variable domain in full (rest from reference TRBV7-3 and TRBJ2-1): GAGVSQTPSNKVTEKGKYVELRCDPISGHTALYWYRQSLGQGPEFLIYFQGTGAADDSGLPNDRFFAVRPEGSVSTLKIQRTERGDSAVYLCASSSGGPAREQFFGPGTRLTVL.

This chain links TRBV7-2 with TRBJ1-1; D remains unclear. The ends were cut back, 5 bases at V and 4 bases at J, with 17 bases in the middle. CDR1 is SGHTA, CDR2 FQGNSA, per germline. CDR3 length: 15 amino acids. The CDR3 bases are TGTGCCAGCAGCAGGGCCGCCGGGGAAATCACTGAAGCTTTCTTT. It specifies CASSRAAGEITEAFF.

The chain uses TRBV28 and TRBJ2-1; 7 positions match TRBD2. The V segment lost 6 bases and the J segment 9 bases; nucleotides outside the gene matches: 5. Germline V lookup: CDR1 MDHEN, CDR2 SYDVKM. This CDR3 contains 12 residues. The CDR3 here is CASSPPGGEQFF. CDR3 bases: TGTGCCAGCAGCCCTCCGGGGGGTGAGCAGTTCTTC.

This clone was seen a handful of times. V is TRBV4-3 and J is TRBJ1-6; 11 bases are shared with TRBD1. The germline CDR1 and CDR2 sequences are LGHNA and YSLEER. Trimming removed 3 bases from V and 10 bases from J; junction bases left unmatched: 5. The CDR3 consists of 15 residues. CDR3 residues: CASSQTGTGGSPLHF. CDR3 bases: TGCGCCAGCAGCCAGACAGGGACAGGGGGATCACCCCTCCACTTT.

J is TRBJ2-1 and V is TRBV19; D possibly corresponds to TRBD1 (5 bases). Germline V gene sequence: CDR1 LNHDA, CDR2 SQIVND (reference sequence). The CDR3 sequence is 16 residues long. V was cut by 6 bases and J by 0 bases, with 15 bases left in between. Here the CDR3 reads CASSLLLGPSYNEQFF. The DNA of the CDR3 is TGTGCCAGTAGCCTCCTTTTGGGGCCCTCCTACAATGAGCAGTTCTTC.

This chain joins TRBV19 and TRBJ1-1; TRBD1 might be the D (5 bases). V lost 2 bases and J lost 5, with 18 bases in between. Germline V gene lookup returns CDR1 LNHDA and CDR2 SQIVND (reference sequence). The CDR3 runs 16 residues. The CDR3 reads CASSIILAGSFTEAFF. DNA of the CDR3: TGTGCCAGTAGTATAATCCTTGCAGGGTCATTTACTGAAGCTTTCTTT.

This chain connects TRBV5-1 to TRBJ2-7; D remains ambiguous. Germline loops: CDR1 SGHRS, CDR2 YFSETQ. Trimming left V 0 bases short and J 3 bases short, with 4 bases between. This CDR3 is built from 12 residues. CDR3 sequence (DNA): TGCGCCAGCAGCTTGGGTTACTACGAGCAGTACTTC. Translated, it gives CASSLGYYEQYF. The whole variable domain, remainder taken from reference TRBV5-1 and TRBJ2-7, is KAGVTQTPRYLIKTRGQQVTLSCSPISGHRSVSWYQQTPGQGLQFLFEYFSETQRNKGNFPGRFSGRQFSNSRSEMNVSTLELGDSALYLCASSLGYYEQYFGPGTRLTVT.

The J gene is TRBJ2-1, the V gene TRBV25-1, with 7 positions matching TRBD2. J gave up 5 bases and V 8 bases, and 6 bases lay outside the gene matches. Germline lookup yields CDR1 MGHDK and CDR2 SYGVNS. The CDR3 has 13 residues. The CDR3 nucleotides read TGTGCCAGCGGAAGTAGCGGGCACAATGAGCAGTTCTTC. This gives the protein CASGSSGHNEQFF.

V and J are TRBV28 and TRBJ1-2; unclear D gene. V was pared by 10 bases and J by 6 bases, with 21 bases between. There are 14 residues in the CDR3. Looked up from germline, CDR1 is MDHEN and CDR2 is SYDVKM. This chain's CDR3 is CAITGGIRLDGYTF. The CDR3 nucleotides are TGTGCCATCACGGGAGGGATCCGCCTTGATGGCTACACCTTC.

The chain joins TRBV5-4 to TRBJ1-2; D is uncertain. This CDR3 comprises 15 residues. V lost 1 base, J lost 0 bases, and 10 bases lay in between. The V gene's germline CDR1 is SGHNT and CDR2 YYREEE (reference sequence). The CDR3 DNA sequence: TGTGCCAGCAGCTTGAGAGGGCCCGCTAACTATGGCTACACCTTC. This codes for CASSLRGPANYGYTF.

J is TRBJ2-7 and V is TRBV7-6, with TRBD1 matching over 7 bases. V lost 4 bases and J lost 2; bases outside the gene matches: 5. Germline CDR1 SGHVS, CDR2 FNYEAQ. The CDR3 is 14 amino acids. The CDR3 spells CASSYYGTAYEQYF. The CDR3 bases are TGTGCCAGCAGCTATTACGGGACAGCCTACGAGCAGTACTTC.

This clone was detected only once. V is TRBV6-5 and J is TRBJ2-7; D uncertain. Per germline, CDR1 MNHEY and CDR2 SVGAGI. This CDR3 contains 11 residues. V gave up 7 bases and J gave up 4 bases, with 8 bases separating them. The CDR3 nucleotides are TGTGCCAGCACCCACGGTTACGAGCAGTACTTC. It codes for CASTHGYEQYF.

In its sample, this clone was seen a few times. The chain couples TRBV6-4 to TRBJ2-7; D is possibly TRBD2 (6 bases). Trimming stripped 6 bases from V and 3 bases from J, with 15 bases between. CDR1 is MRHNA, CDR2 SNTAGT, per germline. CDR3 length: 14 amino acids. In nucleotides, the CDR3 is TGTGCCAGCAGGGAGGGCTACCCAATCTACGAGCAGTACTTC. It codes for CASREGYPIYEQYF.

Concerning this clone: One end of the junction does not line up with germline, which may come from a read error. This chain links TRBV2 with TRBJ2-6; possible D gene TRBD1, 5 bases. The CDR3 length is 15 residues. Germline CDR1 SNHLY, CDR2 FYNNEI. In DNA, the CDR3 is TGTGCCAGCAGTAAAGGGGTCTCTGGGGCCAACGTCCTGACCTTC. Its translation: CASSKGVSGANVLTF.

This chain joins TRBV19 and TRBJ2-1; TRBD2 matches at 9 bases. This CDR3 comprises 20 residues. J gave up 4 bases and V 4 bases, and 20 bases lay outside the gene matches. Germline-derived CDR1 and CDR2 are LNHDA and SQIVND (reference sequence). CDR3 nucleotide sequence: TGTGCCAGTAGTAATCCGGGGGAAGTGATTAGCGGGAGCGTGTACAATGAGCAGTTCTTC. The encoded protein is CASSNPGEVISGSVYNEQFF.

This sequence joins TRBV4-3 and TRBJ2-7; D is undetermined. Germline V gene data show CDR1 as LGHNA and CDR2 as YSLEER. The CDR3 is 16 residues long. Trimming stripped 0 bases from V and 1 base from J, with 13 bases between. The CDR3 nucleotides are TGCGCCAGCAGCCAAGAATCTCGCCCGCGGTCCTACGAGCAGTACTTC. Amino acid sequence: CASSQESRPRSYEQYF.

The CDR3 spells CASSLRQGGEKLFF. In nucleotides, the CDR3 is TGCGCCAGCAGCCTACGACAGGGGGGTGAAAAACTGTTTTTT. This rearrangement joins TRBV5-1 to TRBJ1-4; 9 nucleotides align to TRBD1. The length of the CDR3 is 14 residues. The V gene's germline CDR1 is SGHRS and CDR2 YFSETQ. V was pared by 4 bases and J by 7 bases, with 5 bases of the junction left unmatched. Full variable domain (missing parts from reference TRBV5-1 and TRBJ1-4): KAGVTQTPRYLIKTRGQQVTLSCSPISGHRSVSWYQQTPGQGLQFLFEYFSETQRNKGNFPGRFSGRQFSNSRSEMNVSTLELGDSALYLCASSLRQGGEKLFFGSGTQLSVL.

The CDR3 reads CASRQGGNNQPQHF. The CDR3 region has the DNA TGTGCCAGCAGACAGGGGGGAAACAATCAGCCCCAGCATTTT. The chain carries TRBV2 and TRBJ1-5, with 8 bases aligning to TRBD1. The CDR3 runs to 14 residues. Germline CDR1 reads SNHLY; CDR2 reads FYNNEI. After removal of 6 bases from V and 3 bases from J, the junction contained 4 bases not matched to a gene.

The chain joins TRBV7-6 to TRBJ1-5; no firm D call. Germline assignment: CDR1 SGHVS and CDR2 FNYEAQ. Trimming stripped 1 base from V and 4 bases from J, with 17 bases between. This CDR3 spans 17 amino acids. The DNA of the CDR3 is TGTGCCAGCAGCTTAGGGAATGGGTGGGCCTCTAATCAGCCCCAGCATTTT. It yields the protein CASSLGNGWASNQPQHF.

The rearrangement joins TRBV7-7 to TRBJ2-7, with 8 nucleotides matching TRBD1. The CDR3 extends over 13 amino acids. The V gene's germline CDR1 is SSHAT and CDR2 FNYEAQ (reference sequence). V shed 5 bases, J shed 4 bases, and the junction held 4 bases outside the gene matches. As DNA, the CDR3 is TGTGCCAGCAGCCCAGGGGGCGGGTACGAGCAGTACTTC. Amino acid sequence: CASSPGGGYEQYF.

The chain joins TRBV2 to TRBJ2-7; possible D gene TRBD2, 6 bases. The length of the CDR3 is 14 residues. V lost 1 base and J 2 bases, leaving 9 bases between the germline ends. Germline V gene lookup returns CDR1 SNHLY and CDR2 FYNNEI. CDR3 loop: CASSEGRGTYEQYF. In nucleotides, the CDR3 is TGTGCCAGCAGTGAAGGGCGGGGTACCTACGAGCAGTACTTC.

This chain links TRBV5-1 with TRBJ2-3; 7 nucleotides match TRBD2. Trimming cost V 2 bases and J 6 bases; bases outside gene matches: 6. The CDR3 extends over 14 amino acids. The germline V gene has CDR1 SGHRS and CDR2 YFSETQ. The CDR3 bases are TGCGCCAGCAGCTTTGGCGGGAGAGGGGATACGCAGTATTTT. It specifies CASSFGGRGDTQYF.

The chain links TRBV28 to TRBJ1-5; D gene uncertain. CDR1 is MDHEN and CDR2 is SYDVKM in the germline V gene. V shed 4 bases and J shed 6 bases, with 16 bases lying between them. This CDR3 has 15 amino acids. CDR3 nucleotide sequence: TGTGCCAGCAGTTCCCCGGGAGGGCCCAGTCAGCCCCAGCATTTT. Its translation: CASSSPGGPSQPQHF.

The gene calls are TRBV27 and TRBJ1-2; 9 nucleotides match TRBD1. Per the germline V gene, CDR1 is MNHEY and CDR2 is SMNVEV (reference sequence). Trimming cost V 4 bases and J 0 bases; bases outside gene matches: 12. The CDR3 spans 18 residues. This CDR3 is CASSSLTGGETSNYGYTF. CDR3 DNA: TGTGCCAGCAGTTCCCTTACAGGGGGCGAAACTTCTAACTATGGCTACACCTTC.

The gene calls are TRBV29-1 and TRBJ2-7; tentatively, D is TRBD2 (6 bases). Trimming cost V 4 bases and J 4 bases, with 14 bases left between them. Looked up from germline, CDR1 is SQVTM and CDR2 is ANQGSEA. This CDR3 is built from 13 residues. The CDR3 reads CSVGPGGSYEQYF. CDR3 DNA sequence: TGCAGCGTTGGGCCCGGGGGTTCTTACGAGCAGTACTTC.

The rearrangement links TRBV5-1 to TRBJ2-7; 12 bases agree with TRBD2. Germline V gene lookup returns CDR1 SGHRS and CDR2 YFSETQ. The CDR3 is 18 amino acids. V lost 0 bases to trimming and J lost 0 bases; unmatched junction nucleotides: 7. CDR3 in amino acids: CASSLDGTSGLSSYEQYF. DNA of the CDR3: TGCGCCAGCAGCTTGGACGGGACTAGCGGGTTGAGCTCCTACGAGCAGTACTTC.

The CDR3 nucleotides read TGTGCCAGCAGCCCCGGGACTAGCAACAATGAGCAGTTCTTC. Translation gives CASSPGTSNNEQFF. The chain recombines TRBV7-3 with TRBJ2-1; 9 bases match TRBD2. Germline values: CDR1 SGHTA, CDR2 FQGTGA. The CDR3 contains 14 residues. V gave up 5 bases and J gave up 5 bases; unmatched junction bases: 4.